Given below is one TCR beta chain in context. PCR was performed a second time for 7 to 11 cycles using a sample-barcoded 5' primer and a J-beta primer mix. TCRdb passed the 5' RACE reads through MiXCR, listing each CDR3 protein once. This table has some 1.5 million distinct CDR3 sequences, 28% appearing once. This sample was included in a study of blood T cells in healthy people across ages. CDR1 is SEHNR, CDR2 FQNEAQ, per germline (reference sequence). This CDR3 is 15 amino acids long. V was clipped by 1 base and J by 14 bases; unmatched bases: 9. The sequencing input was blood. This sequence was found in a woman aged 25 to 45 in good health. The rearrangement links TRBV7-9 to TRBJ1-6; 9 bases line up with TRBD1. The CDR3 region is CASSLGSGQGFTLHF. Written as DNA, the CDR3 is TGTGCCAGCAGCTTAGGTTCTGGACAGGGGTTCACCCTCCACTTT.